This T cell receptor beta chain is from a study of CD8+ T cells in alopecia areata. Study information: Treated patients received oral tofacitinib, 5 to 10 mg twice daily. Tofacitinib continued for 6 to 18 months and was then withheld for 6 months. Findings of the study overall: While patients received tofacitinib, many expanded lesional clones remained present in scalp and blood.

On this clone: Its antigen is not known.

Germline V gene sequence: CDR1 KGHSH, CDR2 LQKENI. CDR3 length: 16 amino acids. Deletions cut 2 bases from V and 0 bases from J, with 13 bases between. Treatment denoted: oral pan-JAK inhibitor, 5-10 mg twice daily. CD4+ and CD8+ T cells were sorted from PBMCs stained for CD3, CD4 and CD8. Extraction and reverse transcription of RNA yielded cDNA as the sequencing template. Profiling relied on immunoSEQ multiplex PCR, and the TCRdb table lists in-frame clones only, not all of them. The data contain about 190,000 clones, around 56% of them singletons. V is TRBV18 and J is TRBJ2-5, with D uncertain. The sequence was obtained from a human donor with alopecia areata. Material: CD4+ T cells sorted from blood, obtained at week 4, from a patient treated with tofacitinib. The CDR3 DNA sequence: TGTGCCAGCTCACCATCCCCTCTAAAGTACCAAGAGACCCAGTACTTC. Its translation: CASSPSPLKYQETQYF.